This TCR beta chain originates from a study of cytomegalovirus exposure and HLA in healthy donors. V dropped 2 bases and J dropped 5; count of bases not matched to a gene: 4. Germline assignment: CDR1 SGDLS and CDR2 YYNGEE. This CDR3 comprises 15 residues. The PCR was carried out with 60 Vbeta primers and 13 Jbeta primers. Generated by immunoSEQ multiplex PCR, the TCRdb table keeps only in-frame clones and is missing some. The sample lists about 160,000 clones, approximately 77% seen once, with 2% to 3% in the top ten. About this clone: Its antigen remains unidentified.

Broader study findings: HLA alleles showed associations with around 15,000 TCR beta sequences in a later analysis, at a 0.05 false discovery rate. With further analysis later on, most CMV-associated TCR beta chains appeared HLA-restricted.

V usage is TRBV9 and J usage is TRBJ2-3, with 11 bases identical to TRBD2. This sequence originates from a female donor in good health and CMV-seronegative. The sequencing input was PBMCs. The DNA of the CDR3 is TGTGCCAGCAGCGTTAGCGGGGGGGCAAGAGATACGCAGTATTTT. It codes for CASSVSGGARDTQYF.